The sequence of this T cell receptor beta chain was determined in a study of blood T cells in healthy people across ages. Study details: Through template switching, about one barcoded beta molecule was captured per two T cells, as measured in model experiments.

Study results and limitations: It was the long-lived donors that had more naive CD4+ cells and higher diversity than aged donors. TCR beta diversity was tightly associated with the proportion of naive T cells.

Remarks on this clonotype: No antigen is known for it.

Next came a second PCR, run for about 7 to 12 cycles, which used a sample-barcoded 5' primer along with a J-beta primer mix. TCRdb ran MiXCR on the 5' RACE reads and lists one entry per CDR3 protein. The table has 700,000 to 900,000 distinct CDR3 sequences, 53% seen once. Total RNA, at least 6 micrograms per sample, was extracted from PBMCs. In germline, CDR1 is SGDLS, CDR2 YYNGEE. Between the trimmed V and J ends, which lost 0 bases and 0 bases, there was a span of 7 bases. This CDR3 region has 16 residues. This clonotype originated in a man at least 80 years old in good health. The sample was blood. The rearrangement uses TRBV9 and TRBJ1-6; D is unclear. Here the CDR3 reads CASSVDSSSYNSPLHF. In nucleotides, the CDR3 is TGTGCCAGCAGCGTAGATTCGAGCTCCTATAATTCACCCCTCCACTTT.